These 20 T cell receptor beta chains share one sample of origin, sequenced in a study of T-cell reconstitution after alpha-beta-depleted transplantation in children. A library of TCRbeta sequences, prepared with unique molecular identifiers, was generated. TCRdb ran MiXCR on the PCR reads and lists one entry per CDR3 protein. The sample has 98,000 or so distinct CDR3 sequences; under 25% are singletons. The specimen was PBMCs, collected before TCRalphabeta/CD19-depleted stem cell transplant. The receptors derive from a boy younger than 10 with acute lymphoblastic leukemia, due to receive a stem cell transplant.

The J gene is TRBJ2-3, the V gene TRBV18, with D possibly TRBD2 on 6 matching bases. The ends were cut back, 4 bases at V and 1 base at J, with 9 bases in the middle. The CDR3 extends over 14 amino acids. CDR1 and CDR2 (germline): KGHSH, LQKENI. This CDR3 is CASSRLVGTDTQYF. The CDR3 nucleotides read TGTGCCAGCTCACGACTAGTTGGCACAGATACGCAGTATTTT.

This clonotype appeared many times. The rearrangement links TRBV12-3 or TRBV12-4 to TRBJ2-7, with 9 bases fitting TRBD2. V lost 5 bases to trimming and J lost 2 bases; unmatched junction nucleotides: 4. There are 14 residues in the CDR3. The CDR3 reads CASSPVAGAYEQYF. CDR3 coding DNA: TGTGCCAGCAGTCCAGTAGCGGGAGCCTACGAGCAGTACTTC.

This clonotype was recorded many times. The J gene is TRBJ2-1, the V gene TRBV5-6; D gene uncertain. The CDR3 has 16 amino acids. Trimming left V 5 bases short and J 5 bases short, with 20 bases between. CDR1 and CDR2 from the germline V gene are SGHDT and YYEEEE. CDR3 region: CASRFRAQIVHNEQFF. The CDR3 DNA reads TGTGCCAGCAGGTTCCGGGCGCAAATCGTCCACAATGAGCAGTTCTTC.

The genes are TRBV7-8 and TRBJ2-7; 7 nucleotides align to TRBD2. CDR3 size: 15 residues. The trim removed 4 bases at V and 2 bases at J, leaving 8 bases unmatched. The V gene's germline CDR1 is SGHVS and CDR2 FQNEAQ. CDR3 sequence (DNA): TGTGCCAGCAGCTGGGCCGGGAGGCTAGCCTACGAGCAGTACTTC. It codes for CASSWAGRLAYEQYF.

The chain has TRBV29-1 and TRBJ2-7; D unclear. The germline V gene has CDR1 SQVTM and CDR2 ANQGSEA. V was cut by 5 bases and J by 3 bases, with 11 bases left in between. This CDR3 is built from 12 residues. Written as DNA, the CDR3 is TGCAGCGTTCTTTCCGAATTCTACGAGCAGTACTTC. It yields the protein CSVLSEFYEQYF.

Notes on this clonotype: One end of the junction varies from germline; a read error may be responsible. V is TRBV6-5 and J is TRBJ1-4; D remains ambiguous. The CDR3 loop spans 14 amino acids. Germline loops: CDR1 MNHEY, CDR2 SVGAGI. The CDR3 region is CASSYSQDPLRPNF. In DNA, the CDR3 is TGTGCCAGCAGTTACTCCCAAGACCCCCTCAGGCCGAATTTT.

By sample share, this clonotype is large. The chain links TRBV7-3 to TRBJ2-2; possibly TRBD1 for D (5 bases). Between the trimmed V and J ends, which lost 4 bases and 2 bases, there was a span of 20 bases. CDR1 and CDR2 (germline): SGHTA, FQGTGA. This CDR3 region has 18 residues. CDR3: CASSSNPRVKPNTGELFF. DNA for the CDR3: TGTGCCAGCAGCTCAAACCCCAGGGTCAAACCAAACACCGGGGAGCTGTTTTTT. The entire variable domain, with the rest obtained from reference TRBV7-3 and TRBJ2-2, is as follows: GAGVSQTPSNKVTEKGKYVELRCDPISGHTALYWYRQSLGQGPEFLIYFQGTGAADDSGLPNDRFFAVRPEGSVSTLKIQRTERGDSAVYLCASSSNPRVKPNTGELFFGEGSRLTVL.

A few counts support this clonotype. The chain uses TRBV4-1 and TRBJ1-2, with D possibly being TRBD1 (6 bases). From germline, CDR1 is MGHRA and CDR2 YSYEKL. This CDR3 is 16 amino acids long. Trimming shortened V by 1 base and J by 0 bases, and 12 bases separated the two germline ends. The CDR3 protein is CASSQGGYRANYGYTF. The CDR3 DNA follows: TGCGCCAGCAGCCAAGGTGGTTACAGGGCTAACTATGGCTACACCTTC.

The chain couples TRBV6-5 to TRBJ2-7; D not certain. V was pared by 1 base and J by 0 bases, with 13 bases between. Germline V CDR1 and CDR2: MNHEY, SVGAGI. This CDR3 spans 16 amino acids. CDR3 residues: CASSYCPPGPSYEQYF. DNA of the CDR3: TGTGCCAGCAGTTACTGCCCCCCGGGCCCCTCCTACGAGCAGTACTTC.

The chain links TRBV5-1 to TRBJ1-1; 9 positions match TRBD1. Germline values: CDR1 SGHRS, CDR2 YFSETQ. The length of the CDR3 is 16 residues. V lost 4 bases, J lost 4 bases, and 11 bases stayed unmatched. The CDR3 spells CASSLGGQGGLTEAFF. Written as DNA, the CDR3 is TGCGCCAGCAGCCTGGGGGGACAGGGCGGTCTCACTGAAGCTTTCTTT. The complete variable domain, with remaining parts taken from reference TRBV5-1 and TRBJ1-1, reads KAGVTQTPRYLIKTRGQQVTLSCSPISGHRSVSWYQQTPGQGLQFLFEYFSETQRNKGNFPGRFSGRQFSNSRSEMNVSTLELGDSALYLCASSLGGQGGLTEAFFGQGTRLTVV.

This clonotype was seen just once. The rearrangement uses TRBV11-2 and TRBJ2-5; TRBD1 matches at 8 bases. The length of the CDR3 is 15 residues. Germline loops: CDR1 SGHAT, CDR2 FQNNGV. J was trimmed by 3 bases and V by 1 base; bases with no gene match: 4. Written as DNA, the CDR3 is TGTGCCAGCAGCTTAGCAGGGGGCGAGAAAGAGACCCAGTACTTC. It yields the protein CASSLAGGEKETQYF.

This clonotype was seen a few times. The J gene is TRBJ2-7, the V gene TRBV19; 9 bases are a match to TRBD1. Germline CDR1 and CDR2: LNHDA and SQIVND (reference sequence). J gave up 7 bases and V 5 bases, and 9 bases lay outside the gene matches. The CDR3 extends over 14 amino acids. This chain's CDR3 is CASSPDRGLGEQYF. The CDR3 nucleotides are TGTGCCAGTAGTCCGGACAGGGGATTAGGGGAGCAGTACTTC.

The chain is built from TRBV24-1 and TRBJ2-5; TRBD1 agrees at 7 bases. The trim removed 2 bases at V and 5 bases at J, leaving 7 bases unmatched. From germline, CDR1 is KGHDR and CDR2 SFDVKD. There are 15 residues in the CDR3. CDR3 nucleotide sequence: TGTGCCACCAGTGATTCCGACAGGGTCATCGAGACCCAGTACTTC. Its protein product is CATSDSDRVIETQYF.

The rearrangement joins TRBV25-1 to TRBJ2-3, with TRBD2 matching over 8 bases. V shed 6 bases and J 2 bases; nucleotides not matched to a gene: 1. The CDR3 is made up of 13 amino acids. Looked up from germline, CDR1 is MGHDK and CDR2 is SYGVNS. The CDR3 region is CASRLAATDTQYF. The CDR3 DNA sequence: TGTGCCAGCAGACTAGCGGCCACAGATACGCAGTATTTT.

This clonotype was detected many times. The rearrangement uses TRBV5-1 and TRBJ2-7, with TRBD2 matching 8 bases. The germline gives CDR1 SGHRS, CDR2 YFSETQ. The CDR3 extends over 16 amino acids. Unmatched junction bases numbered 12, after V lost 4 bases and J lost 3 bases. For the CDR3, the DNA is TGCGCCAGCAGCCCCGGACTAGCCGACATCATCTACGAGCAGTACTTC. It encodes CASSPGLADIIYEQYF.

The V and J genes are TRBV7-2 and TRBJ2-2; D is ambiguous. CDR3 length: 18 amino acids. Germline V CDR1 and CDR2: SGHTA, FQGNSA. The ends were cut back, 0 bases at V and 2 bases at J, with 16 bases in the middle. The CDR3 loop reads CASSLARITSGNTGELFF. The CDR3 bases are TGTGCCAGCAGCTTAGCGCGGATTACGTCTGGCAACACCGGGGAGCTGTTTTTT.

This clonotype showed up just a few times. CDR3 nucleotides: TGCAGTGCTAGAGACGCGCTGGCGTGGGCCACTGAAGCTTTCTTT. Translation: CSARDALAWATEAFF. This chain joins TRBV20-1 and TRBJ1-1; the D is unclear. Germline lookup yields CDR1 DFQATT and CDR2 SNEGSKA (reference sequence). Trimming shortened V by 0 bases and J by 4 bases, and 15 bases separated the two germline ends. This CDR3 is 15 amino acids long.

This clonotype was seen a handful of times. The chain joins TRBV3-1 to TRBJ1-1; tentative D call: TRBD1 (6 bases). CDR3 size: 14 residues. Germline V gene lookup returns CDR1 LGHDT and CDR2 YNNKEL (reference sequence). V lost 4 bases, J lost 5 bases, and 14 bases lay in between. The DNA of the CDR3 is TGTGCCAGCAGCCCCTCCGGGACAAAAACTGAAGCTTTCTTT. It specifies CASSPSGTKTEAFF.

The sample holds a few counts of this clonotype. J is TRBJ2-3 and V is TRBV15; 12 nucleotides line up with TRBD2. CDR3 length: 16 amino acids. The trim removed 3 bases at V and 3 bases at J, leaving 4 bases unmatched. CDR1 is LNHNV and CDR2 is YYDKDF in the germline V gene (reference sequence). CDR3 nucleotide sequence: TGTGCCACCAGCAGTCTGACTAGCGGGAGAACAGATACGCAGTATTTT. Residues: CATSSLTSGRTDTQYF. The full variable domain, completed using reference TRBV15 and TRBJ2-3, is DAMVIQNPRYQVTQFGKPVTLSCSQTLNHNVMYWYQQKSSQAPKLLFHYYDKDFNNEADTPDNFQSRRPNTSFCFLDIRSPGLGDTAMYLCATSSLTSGRTDTQYFGPGTRLTVL.

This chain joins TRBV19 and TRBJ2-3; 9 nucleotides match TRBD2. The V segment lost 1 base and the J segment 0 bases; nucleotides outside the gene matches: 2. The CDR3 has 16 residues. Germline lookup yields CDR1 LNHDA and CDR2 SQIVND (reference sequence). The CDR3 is CASSIGGLASTDTQYF. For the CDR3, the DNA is TGTGCCAGTAGTATAGGGGGACTAGCTAGCACAGATACGCAGTATTTT.